These 8 T cell receptor beta chains came from one sample sequenced in a study of beta chain features in type 1 diabetes. Sequencing targeted expressed TCRB transcripts, as all isolated RNA had been reverse transcribed. Produced via immunoSEQ multiplex PCR; TCRdb's table is partial and in-frame only. The table has 970,000 or so clones, roughly a sixth seen once. What was sequenced was naive CD4+ T cells from blood. All receptors come from a young woman in good health.

This sequence joins TRBV21-1 and TRBJ2-7; TRBD1 is the table's D call and was not checked against the DNA. TRBV21-1 is noted as a pseudogene. The CDR3 has 15 residues. The chain's CDR3 is CASSSSWDKLYEQYF. Written as DNA, the CDR3 is TGTGCCAGCAGCTCCTCATGGGACAAGCTATACGAGCAGTACTTC.

This clone has more than one count but fewer than ten. The rearrangement joins TRBV18 to TRBJ2-7, with D maybe TRBD2 (6 bases). Trimming cost V 6 bases and J 2 bases, with 14 bases left between them. Germline CDR1 KGHSH, CDR2 LQKENI. This CDR3 contains 14 residues. CDR3 DNA: TGTGCCAGCTCCCACGGGACTTCGACCTACGAGCAGTACTTC. Residues: CASSHGTSTYEQYF. The full variable domain, completed using reference TRBV18 and TRBJ2-7, is NAGVMQNPRHLVRRRGQEARLRCSPMKGHSHVYWYRQLPEEGLKFMVYLQKENIIDESGMPKERFSAEFPKEGPSILRIQQVVRGDSAAYFCASSHGTSTYEQYFGPGTRLTVT.

The rearrangement uses TRBV7-9 and TRBJ1-2; TRBD1 is a possible D gene (5 bases). This CDR3 is 13 amino acids long. Germline V CDR1 and CDR2: SEHNR, FQNEAQ (reference sequence). V was pared by 6 bases and J by 3 bases, with 11 bases between. CDR3 amino acids: CASRPGTHYGYTF. The CDR3 nucleotides read TGTGCCAGCAGGCCCGGGACCCACTATGGCTACACCTTC. Full variable domain (remainder filled in from reference TRBV7-9 and TRBJ1-2): DTGVSQNPRHKITKRGQNVTFRCDPISEHNRLYWYRQTLGQGPEFLTYFQNEAQLEKSRLLSDRFSAERPKGSFSTLEIQRTEQGDSAMYLCASRPGTHYGYTFGSGTRLTVV.

The V gene is TRBV7-2, the J gene TRBJ2-1; D is perhaps TRBD2 (6 bases). This CDR3 region has 17 residues. V was pared by 1 base and J by 3 bases, with 16 bases between. Looked up from germline, CDR1 is SGHTA and CDR2 is FQGNSA. The chain's CDR3 is CASSLGPRGGNYNEQFF. The CDR3 DNA reads TGTGCCAGCAGCTTAGGTCCTAGGGGAGGAAACTACAATGAGCAGTTCTTC.

This chain links TRBV2 with TRBJ2-2; 13 positions match TRBD2. V shed 6 bases, J shed 5 bases, and the junction held 3 bases outside the gene matches. The germline gives CDR1 SNHLY, CDR2 FYNNEI. The CDR3 contains 15 residues. The CDR3 loop reads CASRRTSGRTGELFF. CDR3 coding DNA: TGTGCCAGCAGAAGGACTAGCGGGAGAACCGGGGAGCTGTTTTTT.

The chain combines TRBV28 with TRBJ1-3; 7 positions match TRBD1. V lost 10 bases and J lost 2; bases outside the gene matches: 5. The germline gives CDR1 MDHEN, CDR2 SYDVKM. CDR3 length: 13 residues. The CDR3 DNA sequence: TGTGCCACCCGACAGGGTGCTGGAAACACCATATATTTT. Amino acid sequence: CATRQGAGNTIYF.

The V gene is TRBV28, the J gene TRBJ2-7; D is possibly TRBD1 or TRBD2 (5 bases each). This CDR3 spans 13 amino acids. CDR1 and CDR2 (germline): MDHEN, SYDVKM. V was shortened by 8 bases and J by 3 bases, with 14 bases between the two germline ends. The CDR3: CASCRGGFYEQYF. In nucleotides, the CDR3 is TGTGCCAGCTGCCGGGGCGGGTTCTACGAGCAGTACTTC.

The gene calls are TRBV4-3 and TRBJ2-1; D gene ambiguous. Trimming stripped 1 base from V and 0 bases from J, with 10 bases between. Per the germline V gene, CDR1 is LGHNA and CDR2 is YSLEER. This CDR3 region has 16 residues. CDR3 sequence reads: CASSQVSGDSYNEQFF. The CDR3 DNA is TGCGCCAGCAGCCAAGTCTCGGGTGACTCCTACAATGAGCAGTTCTTC.